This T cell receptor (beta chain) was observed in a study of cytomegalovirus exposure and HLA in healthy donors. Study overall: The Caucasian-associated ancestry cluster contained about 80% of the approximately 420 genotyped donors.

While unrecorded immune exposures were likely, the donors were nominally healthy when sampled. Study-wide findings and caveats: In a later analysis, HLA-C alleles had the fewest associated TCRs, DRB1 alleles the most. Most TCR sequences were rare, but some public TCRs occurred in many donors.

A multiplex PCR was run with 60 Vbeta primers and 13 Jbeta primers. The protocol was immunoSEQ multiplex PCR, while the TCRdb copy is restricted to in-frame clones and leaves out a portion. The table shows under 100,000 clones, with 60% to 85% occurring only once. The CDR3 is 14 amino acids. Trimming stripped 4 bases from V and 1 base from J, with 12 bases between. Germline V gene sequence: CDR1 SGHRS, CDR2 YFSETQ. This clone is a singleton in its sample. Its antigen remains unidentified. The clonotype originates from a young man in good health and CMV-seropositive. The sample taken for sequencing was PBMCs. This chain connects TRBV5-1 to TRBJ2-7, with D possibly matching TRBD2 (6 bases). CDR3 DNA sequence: TGCGCCAGCAGCCTTAGGAGCGGGTCCTACGAGCAGTACTTC. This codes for CASSLRSGSYEQYF.